The 21 T cell receptor beta chains below come from one sample, sequenced in a study of blood T cell repertoires in COVID-19. Measured with immunoSEQ multiplex PCR; TCRdb has only the in-frame clones, and not every one. The repertoire has 150,000 to 200,000 clones, around 86% of them found once; the top ten carry around 7%. The material sequenced was peripheral blood. The receptors here all came from a woman older than 75 in a cohort sampled during active or convalescent COVID-19.

This chain uses TRBV4-3 with TRBJ2-7; D not certain. Trimming took 0 bases from V and 5 from J, leaving 8 bases between them. The CDR3 extends over 13 amino acids. The germline gives CDR1 LGHNA, CDR2 YSLEER. The CDR3 sequence: CASSQDLGDEQYF. In DNA form, the CDR3 reads TGCGCCAGCAGCCAAGATCTCGGAGACGAGCAGTACTTC.

The genes are TRBV5-1 and TRBJ2-1; D is unresolved. The ends were cut back, 5 bases at V and 0 bases at J, with 12 bases in the middle. CDR1 SGHRS and CDR2 YFSETQ come from the germline V gene. The CDR3 extends over 15 amino acids. The CDR3 loop is CASSRDLSSYNEQFF. The CDR3 coding sequence is TGCGCCAGCAGTCGAGACTTGAGCTCCTACAATGAGCAGTTCTTC.

J is TRBJ2-1 and V is TRBV13; 10 positions match TRBD2. Germline CDR1 and CDR2: PRHDT and FYEKMQ (reference sequence). The CDR3 spans 16 residues. With V trimmed by 5 bases and J by 4 bases, 8 bases remained unmatched. The CDR3 DNA reads TGTGCCAGCAGCCTCCCACTAGCGGGATCATACAATGAGCAGTTCTTC. Protein: CASSLPLAGSYNEQFF.

The V gene is TRBV9, the J gene TRBJ1-3, with a tentative D call TRBD1 (6 bases). The CDR3 contains 19 residues. Between the trimmed V and J ends, which lost 0 bases and 6 bases, there was a span of 25 bases. Looked up from germline, CDR1 is SGDLS and CDR2 is YYNGEE. CDR3 DNA sequence: TGTGCCAGCAGCGTAGGTGGCAGGGGTTCGACGGGGTATCAAAACACCATATATTTT. As protein: CASSVGGRGSTGYQNTIYF.

This clone came up a few times. The chain joins TRBV6-1 to TRBJ2-1, with D hard to call. V shed 2 bases and J shed 4 bases, with 9 bases lying between them. The CDR3 is made up of 14 amino acids. Germline CDR1 reads MNHNS; CDR2 reads SASEGT. CDR3 sequence: CASSELYRYNEQFF. The CDR3 DNA is TGTGCCAGCAGTGAACTCTACCGGTACAATGAGCAGTTCTTC.

The J gene is TRBJ1-2, the V gene TRBV9; D perhaps matches TRBD1 (5 bases). This CDR3 region has 14 residues. CDR1 is SGDLS and CDR2 is YYNGEE in the germline V gene. Trimming removed 3 bases at V and 7 bases at J, with 16 bases between. The chain's CDR3 is CASSAHSTASGYTF. The DNA of the CDR3 is TGTGCCAGCAGCGCACACTCGACAGCGAGTGGCTACACCTTC.

The chain employs TRBV5-5 and TRBJ2-7, with D tentatively TRBD1 (6 bases). Germline V lookup: CDR1 SGHKS, CDR2 YYEKEE (reference sequence). V was pared by 2 bases and J by 2 bases, with 14 bases between. This CDR3 contains 15 residues. This CDR3 reads CASSFGVGGAYEQYV. The CDR3 DNA sequence: TGTGCCAGCAGCTTCGGAGTTGGGGGCGCCTACGAGCAGTACGTC.

This clone showed up just once. The genes are TRBV5-4 and TRBJ2-7, with 7 bases aligning to TRBD2. Trimming took 4 bases from V and 0 from J; bases not matched to a gene: 7. There are 15 residues in the CDR3. Germline-derived CDR1 and CDR2 are SGHNT and YYREEE (reference sequence). CDR3 in amino acids: CASSRGTTNSYEQYV. In nucleotides, the CDR3 is TGTGCCAGCAGCCGCGGGACTACTAACTCCTACGAGCAGTACGTC.

The chain links TRBV19 to TRBJ2-1; maybe TRBD1 (5 bases). This CDR3 has 15 residues. The germline V gene has CDR1 LNHDA and CDR2 SQIVND (reference sequence). Trimming cost V 0 bases and J 5 bases, with 11 bases left between them. CDR3 nucleotides: TGTGCCAGTAGTATAGAAAAGGCAGGGAACAATGAGCAGTTCTTC. Amino acid sequence: CASSIEKAGNNEQFF.

This clone was found once. This rearrangement joins TRBV5-4 to TRBJ2-3, with unresolved D. This CDR3 is built from 14 residues. Germline-derived CDR1 and CDR2 are SGHNT and YYREEE (reference sequence). Trimming shortened V by 0 bases and J by 6 bases, and 11 bases separated the two germline ends. This CDR3 is CASSLVEVRDTQYF. CDR3 nucleotide sequence: TGTGCCAGCAGCTTGGTCGAGGTCCGCGATACGCAGTATTTT.

This clone is a singleton in its sample. This chain joins TRBV2 and TRBJ2-1; TRBD2 agrees at 7 bases. Germline V lookup: CDR1 SNHLY, CDR2 FYNNEI. J lost 0 bases, V lost 2 bases, and 7 bases had no gene match. This CDR3 has 17 amino acids. CDR3 nucleotide sequence: TGTGCCAGCAGTGAATCTTTGGCGGGGGACTCCTACAATGAGCAGTTCTTC. This translates into CASSESLAGDSYNEQFF.

The CDR3 DNA follows: TGTGCCAGCAGTTCTCTCTACGAGCAGTACTTC. Translation gives CASSSLYEQYF. The V gene is TRBV28, the J gene TRBJ2-7; the D is unclear. V was clipped by 4 bases and J by 3 bases, with 4 bases between them. The CDR3 spans 11 residues. Per the germline V gene, CDR1 is MDHEN and CDR2 is SYDVKM.

This clone was seen a few times. The CDR3 is CASSVGGGFDGYTF. CDR3 nucleotide sequence: TGTGCCAGCAGCGTAGGTGGAGGGTTCGATGGCTACACCTTC. The chain employs TRBV9 and TRBJ1-2; D call uncertain. V was trimmed by 0 bases and J by 6 bases, leaving 12 bases between them. CDR1 SGDLS and CDR2 YYNGEE come from the germline V gene. The CDR3 covers 14 residues.

Here the CDR3 reads CSASPSGSYSTDTQYF. CDR3 in DNA: TGCAGTGCTAGTCCTAGCGGGAGCTATAGCACAGATACGCAGTATTTT. This rearrangement joins TRBV20-1 to TRBJ2-3, with 10 bases lining up with TRBD2. This CDR3 comprises 16 residues. V gave up 3 bases and J gave up 0 bases; unmatched junction bases: 6. Germline lookup yields CDR1 DFQATT and CDR2 SNEGSKA (reference sequence).

This chain links TRBV9 with TRBJ1-2, with TRBD1 identical over 7 bases. Germline CDR1 reads SGDLS; CDR2 reads YYNGEE. CDR3 size: 15 residues. Trimming removed 0 bases from V and 5 bases from J; junction bases left unmatched: 7. The CDR3 loop is CASSVGQGRNYGYTF. DNA of the CDR3: TGTGCCAGCAGCGTAGGACAGGGACGTAATTATGGCTACACCTTC.

This clone was seen only a few times. V is TRBV11-2 and J is TRBJ2-5, with TRBD2 identical over 12 bases. Germline lookup yields CDR1 SGHAT and CDR2 FQNNGV. With 3 bases clipped from V and 5 bases from J, the junction kept 10 bases outside the gene matches. CDR3 length: 17 residues. CDR3 DNA sequence: TGTGCCAGCAGCTTGGGGGCCGGGACTAGCGGGTTTGAGACCCAGTACTTC. This gives the protein CASSLGAGTSGFETQYF.

The chain combines TRBV28 with TRBJ1-5; weak D call: TRBD1 (6 bases). V dropped 5 bases and J dropped 1 base, with 15 bases sitting between them. This CDR3 region has 16 residues. Germline V gene lookup returns CDR1 MDHEN and CDR2 SYDVKM. CDR3 nucleotide sequence: TGTGCCAGCAGTACGGGGGGGGCTGAAAGCAATCAGCCCCAGCATTTT. Its translation: CASSTGGAESNQPQHF. The full variable domain, rest sourced from reference TRBV28 and TRBJ1-5, is DVKVTQSSRYLVKRTGEKVFLECVQDMDHENMFWYRQDPGLGLRLIYFSYDVKMKEKGDIPEGYSVSREKKERFSLILESASTNQTSMYLCASSTGGAESNQPQHFGDGTRLSIL.

The genes are TRBV6-5 and TRBJ2-7; the match to TRBD1 covers 8 bases. V was clipped by 11 bases and J by 0 bases; unmatched bases: 12. The CDR3 consists of 15 residues. Germline lookup yields CDR1 MNHEY and CDR2 SVGAGI. The CDR3 DNA follows: TGTGCCCGTCCGGGACAGGCTATGAGCTCCTACGAGCAGTACTTC. This sequence encodes CARPGQAMSSYEQYF.

This clone was counted a single time. V is TRBV18 and J is TRBJ1-6; no reliable D call. Germline lookup yields CDR1 KGHSH and CDR2 LQKENI. This CDR3 spans 16 amino acids. V lost 4 bases to trimming and J lost 0 bases, with 10 bases between them. CDR3 protein: CASSLGRGSYNSPLHF. DNA for the CDR3: TGTGCCAGCTCACTAGGGCGGGGCTCCTATAATTCACCCCTCCACTTT.

This clone was detected only a few times. The chain links TRBV5-8 to TRBJ2-7, with D possibly TRBD1 on 5 matching bases. Germline CDR1 and CDR2: SGHTS and YDEGEE. The CDR3 loop spans 14 amino acids. Trimming shortened V by 1 base and J by 4 bases, and 12 bases separated the two germline ends. CDR3 residues: CASSLPMTEYEQYV. The CDR3 nucleotides are TGTGCCAGCAGCTTGCCGATGACAGAGTACGAGCAGTACGTC.

The V gene is TRBV5-1, the J gene TRBJ1-3; D remains ambiguous. Trimming stripped 3 bases from V and 0 bases from J, with 13 bases between. Germline CDR1 is SGHRS and CDR2 is YFSETQ. This CDR3 is 16 amino acids long. The DNA of the CDR3 is TGCGCCAGCAGCTCCTCCGCAGGCAACTCTGGAAACACCATATATTTT. This gives the protein CASSSSAGNSGNTIYF.